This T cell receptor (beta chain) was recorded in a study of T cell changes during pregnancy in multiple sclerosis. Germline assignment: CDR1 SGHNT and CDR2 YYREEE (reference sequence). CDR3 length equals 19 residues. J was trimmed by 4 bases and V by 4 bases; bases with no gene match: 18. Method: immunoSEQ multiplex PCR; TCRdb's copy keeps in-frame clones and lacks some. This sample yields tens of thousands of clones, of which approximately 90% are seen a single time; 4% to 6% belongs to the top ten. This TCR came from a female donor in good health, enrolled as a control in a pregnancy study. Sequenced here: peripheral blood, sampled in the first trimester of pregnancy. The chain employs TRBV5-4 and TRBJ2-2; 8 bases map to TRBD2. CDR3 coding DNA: TGTGCCAGCAGCGGCACTGGCGGGACTAGGGCCCCGGGCACCGGGGAGCTGTTTTTT. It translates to CASSGTGGTRAPGTGELFF.